The sequence of this TCR beta chain was determined in a study of T cells in Graves' hyperthyroidism and ophthalmopathy. Across the study: Peripheral blood was obtained at initial diagnosis, preceding any treatment.

This CDR3 is built from 14 residues. The germline CDR1 and CDR2 sequences are KGHDR and SFDVKD. V was cut by 3 bases and J by 3 bases, with 7 bases left in between. Researchers took RNA transcripts and amplified the TCR beta CDR3 regions from them. Initially, a first-round RT-PCR of the TCR CDR3 employed the HTBI primer set. TCRdb re-called the multiplex PCR reads through MiXCR, storing one row per CDR3 protein. In the table there are about 210,000 distinct CDR3 sequences, roughly 17% of which are singletons. This clonotype originated in a man aged 50-60 years with Graves' hyperthyroidism. The sample was blood. The genes are TRBV24-1 and TRBJ2-2, with TRBD1 as a possible D gene (6 bases). CDR3 in DNA: TGTGCCACCAGTGATCACAGGGACACCGGGGAGCTGTTTTTT. Amino acids: CATSDHRDTGELFF.